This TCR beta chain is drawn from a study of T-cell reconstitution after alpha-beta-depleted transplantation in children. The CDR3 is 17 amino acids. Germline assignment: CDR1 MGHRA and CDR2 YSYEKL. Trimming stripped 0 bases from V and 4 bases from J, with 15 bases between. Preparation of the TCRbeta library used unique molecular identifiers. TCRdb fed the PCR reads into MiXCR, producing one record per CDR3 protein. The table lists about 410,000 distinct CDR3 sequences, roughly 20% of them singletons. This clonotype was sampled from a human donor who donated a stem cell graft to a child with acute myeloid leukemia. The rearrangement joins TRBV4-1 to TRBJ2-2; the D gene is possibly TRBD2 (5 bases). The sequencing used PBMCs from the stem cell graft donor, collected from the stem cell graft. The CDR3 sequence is CASSQDLGVKGTGELFF. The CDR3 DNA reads TGCGCCAGCAGCCAAGATCTGGGAGTTAAGGGCACCGGGGAGCTGTTTTTT.